This T cell receptor beta chain derives from a study of T cells in Graves' hyperthyroidism and ophthalmopathy. RNA transcripts yielded amplified TCR beta CDR3 regions. The TCR CDR3 first-round RT-PCR relied on the HTBI primer set. TCRdb redid the calling of the multiplex PCR reads with MiXCR, one entry per CDR3 protein. The sample records about 420,000 distinct CDR3 sequences, roughly 13% being singletons. This clonotype occurred a few times. CDR3 size: 12 residues. V lost 6 bases, J lost 4 bases, and 2 bases stayed unmatched. CDR1 is LNHDA, CDR2 SQIVND, per germline (reference sequence). When ophthalmopathy did not progress within 18 months, Graves' hyperthyroidism was considered stable. Clinical symptoms, serum thyroxine, TRAb, thyroid ultrasound and orbital computed tomography informed diagnoses. It was 8 to 10 ml of fresh peripheral blood that supplied the PBMCs.

This chain connects TRBV19 to TRBJ1-2; TRBD1 agrees at 7 bases. The origin of this receptor is a young woman with Graves' hyperthyroidism. What was sequenced was blood. CDR3 in DNA: TGTGCCAGTAGGGGGGACAGCTATGGCTACACCTTC. It codes for CASRGDSYGYTF.